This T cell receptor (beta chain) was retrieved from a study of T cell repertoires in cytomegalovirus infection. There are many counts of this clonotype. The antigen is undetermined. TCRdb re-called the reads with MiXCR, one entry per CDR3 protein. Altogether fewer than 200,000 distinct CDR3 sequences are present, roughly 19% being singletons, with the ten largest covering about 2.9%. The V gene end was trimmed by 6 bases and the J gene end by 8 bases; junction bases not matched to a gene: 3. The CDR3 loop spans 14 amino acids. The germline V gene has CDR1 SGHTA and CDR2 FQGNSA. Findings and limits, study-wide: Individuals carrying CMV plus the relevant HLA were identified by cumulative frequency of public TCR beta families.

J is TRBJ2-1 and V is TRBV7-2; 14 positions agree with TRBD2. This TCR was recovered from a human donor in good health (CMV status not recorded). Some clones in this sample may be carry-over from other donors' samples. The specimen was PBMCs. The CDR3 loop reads CASRPGLAGDEQFF. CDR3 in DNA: TGTGCCAGCAGACCGGGACTAGCGGGGGATGAGCAGTTCTTC.